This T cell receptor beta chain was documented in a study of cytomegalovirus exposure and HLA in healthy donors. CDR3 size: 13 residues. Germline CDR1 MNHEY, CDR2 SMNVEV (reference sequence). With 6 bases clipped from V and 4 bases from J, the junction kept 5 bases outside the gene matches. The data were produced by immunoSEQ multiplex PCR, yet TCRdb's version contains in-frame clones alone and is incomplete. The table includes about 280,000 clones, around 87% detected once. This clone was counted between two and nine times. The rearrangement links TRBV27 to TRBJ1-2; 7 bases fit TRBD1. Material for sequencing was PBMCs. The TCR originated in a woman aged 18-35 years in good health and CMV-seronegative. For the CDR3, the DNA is TGTGCCAGCAGCCACAGGGGCGGCTATGGCTACACCTTC. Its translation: CASSHRGGYGYTF.